These 28 T cell receptor beta chains share one sample of origin, sequenced in a study of graft-versus-host responses after intestinal transplantation. Using immunoSEQ multiplex PCR, the repertoire was profiled, and TCRdb retains in-frame clones only, with some absent. This sample has approximately 9,300 clones, with 25% to 30% found just once. Sequencing was performed on alloreactive CD4+ T cells from a mixed lymphocyte reaction culture, taken before intestinal transplant. Subset specified: CFSE-low proliferating T cells sorted from roughly six-day pre-transplant mixed lymphocyte reaction (GvH or HvG direction). The receptors derive from a human patient who received an intestinal transplant.

In its sample, this clone was seen a few times. The V gene is TRBV19, the J gene TRBJ2-1; the D gene is possibly TRBD2 (6 bases). Germline V CDR1 and CDR2: LNHDA, SQIVND (reference sequence). This CDR3 is built from 15 residues. Trimming removed 3 bases at V and 0 bases at J, with 9 bases between. CDR3 loop: CASSILGSSYNEQFF. Written as DNA, the CDR3 is TGTGCCAGTAGTATTCTCGGGAGCTCCTACAATGAGCAGTTCTTC.

This chain uses TRBV6-5 with TRBJ1-5; TRBD1 matches at 7 bases. With V trimmed by 5 bases and J by 4 bases, 2 bases remained unmatched. CDR3 size: 13 residues. Germline V gene data show CDR1 as MNHEY and CDR2 as SVGAGI. The CDR3 nucleotides read TGTGCCAGCAGTCCGACAGGGAATCAGCCCCAGCATTTT. Encoded protein: CASSPTGNQPQHF.

The chain employs TRBV28 and TRBJ2-1, with 8 bases aligning to TRBD1. J gave up 7 bases and V 3 bases, and 2 bases lay outside the gene matches. Germline CDR1 is MDHEN and CDR2 is SYDVKM. There are 13 residues in the CDR3. The CDR3 reads CASSLGQVNEQFF. CDR3 in DNA: TGTGCCAGCAGTTTGGGACAGGTGAATGAGCAGTTCTTC. Variable domain in full (rest from reference TRBV28 and TRBJ2-1): DVKVTQSSRYLVKRTGEKVFLECVQDMDHENMFWYRQDPGLGLRLIYFSYDVKMKEKGDIPEGYSVSREKKERFSLILESASTNQTSMYLCASSLGQVNEQFFGPGTRLTVL.

This clone is classed as medium-sized. The chain joins TRBV6-6 to TRBJ2-1; TRBD2 might be the D (6 bases). This CDR3 has 15 residues. CDR1 and CDR2 (germline): MNHNY, SVGAGI (reference sequence). V lost 5 bases, J lost 4 bases, and 15 bases lay in between. CDR3 amino acids: CASSIGGAGYNEQFF. The CDR3 DNA follows: TGTGCCAGCAGTATTGGAGGGGCGGGGTACAATGAGCAGTTCTTC.

This clone has only one observation. The CDR3 nucleotides are TGTGCCAGCAGACTGAGTGGCGGAACCTACAATGAGCAGTTCTTC. Its translation is CASRLSGGTYNEQFF. V is TRBV28 and J is TRBJ2-1; D is unclear. The CDR3 has 15 amino acids. CDR1 and CDR2 from the germline V gene are MDHEN and SYDVKM. V lost 6 bases and J 2 bases, leaving 14 bases between the germline ends. The variable domain in full, with the rest retrieved from reference TRBV28 and TRBJ2-1, is DVKVTQSSRYLVKRTGEKVFLECVQDMDHENMFWYRQDPGLGLRLIYFSYDVKMKEKGDIPEGYSVSREKKERFSLILESASTNQTSMYLCASRLSGGTYNEQFFGPGTRLTVL.

A few counts support this clone. This rearrangement joins TRBV6-1 to TRBJ2-7; TRBD2 is a possible D gene (6 bases). Germline CDR1 is MNHNS and CDR2 is SASEGT. The CDR3 is 14 amino acids. The germline V and J ends were trimmed by 4 bases and 3 bases, with 13 bases remaining between them. Here the CDR3 DNA reads TGTGCCAGCAGTGGACCGGGACTGTACTACGAGCAGTACTTC. Amino acids: CASSGPGLYYEQYF.

By sample share, this clone is medium-sized (0.01 to 0.1%). The CDR3 sequence: CAWSVSGYTEAFF. CDR3 in DNA: TGTGCCTGGAGTGTATCAGGGTACACTGAAGCTTTCTTT. This chain connects TRBV30 to TRBJ1-1, with a tentative D call TRBD1 (5 bases). V gave up 0 bases and J gave up 3 bases, with 8 bases separating them. CDR1 is GTSNPN and CDR2 is SVGIG in the germline V gene (reference sequence). The CDR3 contains 13 residues.

This clone was seen more than once but under ten times. J is TRBJ2-1 and V is TRBV2; perhaps D is TRBD1 or TRBD2 (5 bases each). This CDR3 is 17 amino acids long. CDR1 is SNHLY and CDR2 is FYNNEI in the germline V gene. Trimming took 8 bases from V and 0 from J, leaving 20 bases between them. The CDR3, as DNA: TGTGCCAGCCCCCACACCGAGGGGCAGTTCTCCTACAATGAGCAGTTCTTC. It yields the protein CASPHTEGQFSYNEQFF.

This chain uses TRBV25-1 with TRBJ1-2; the D is unclear. The CDR3 has 14 amino acids. Trimming cost V 7 bases and J 4 bases, with 16 bases left between them. Germline CDR1 is MGHDK and CDR2 is SYGVNS. CDR3 protein: CASNSDGPPYGYTF. CDR3 DNA sequence: TGTGCCAGCAATTCTGACGGACCCCCCTATGGCTACACCTTC.

The V call is TRBV6-5, the J call TRBJ1-2, with TRBD1 matching over 7 bases. Looked up from germline, CDR1 is MNHEY and CDR2 is SVGAGI. V lost 5 bases, J lost 3 bases, and 3 bases stayed unmatched. This CDR3 region has 13 residues. Here the CDR3 reads CASSQTGYYGYTF. CDR3 coding DNA: TGTGCCAGCAGTCAGACAGGGTACTATGGCTACACCTTC.

The chain employs TRBV7-3 and TRBJ2-3; D possibly matches TRBD1 or TRBD2 (6 bases each). There are 15 residues in the CDR3. Trimming took 2 bases from V and 4 from J, leaving 13 bases between them. Germline CDR1 is SGHTA and CDR2 is FQGTGA. The CDR3: CASSLWSGGADTQYF. The CDR3 bases are TGTGCCAGCAGCTTATGGTCCGGGGGCGCAGATACGCAGTATTTT.

CDR3 region: CASSWQGASTDTQYF. For the CDR3, the DNA is TGTGCCAGCAGCTGGCAGGGGGCGTCAACAGATACGCAGTATTTT. The chain joins TRBV7-6 to TRBJ2-3; TRBD1 agrees at 8 bases. Germline V lookup: CDR1 SGHVS, CDR2 FNYEAQ. V lost 4 bases, J lost 3 bases, and 6 bases stayed unmatched. The CDR3 covers 15 residues.

The chain links TRBV7-6 to TRBJ2-7; 7 nucleotides line up with TRBD2. Germline-derived CDR1 and CDR2 are SGHVS and FNYEAQ. The J segment lost 2 bases and the V segment lost 1 base, leaving 8 bases of the junction unmatched. This CDR3 has 16 amino acids. This chain's CDR3 is CASSLGGLADPYEQYF. The DNA for the CDR3 is TGTGCCAGCAGCTTAGGTGGGCTAGCGGACCCCTACGAGCAGTACTTC.

This chain joins TRBV4-1 and TRBJ2-7, with 7 nucleotides matching TRBD1. V gave up 1 base and J gave up 5 bases; unmatched junction bases: 5. This CDR3 region has 14 residues. Germline CDR1 is MGHRA and CDR2 is YSYEKL. CDR3 in DNA: TGCGCCAGCAGCCAAGTAAAGGGGGCCAACGAGCAGTACTTC. This codes for CASSQVKGANEQYF.

The DNA for the CDR3 is TGTGCCAGCAGCTTAGTAGGGCGTTTCTATGGCTACACCTTC. As protein: CASSLVGRFYGYTF. The J gene is TRBJ1-2, the V gene TRBV7-3; D not resolved. The ends were cut back, 2 bases at V and 4 bases at J, with 11 bases in the middle. Germline CDR1 reads SGHTA; CDR2 reads FQGTGA. The CDR3 totals 14 residues.

The chain uses TRBV7-9 and TRBJ2-2; the match to TRBD1 covers 7 bases. The CDR3 runs 16 residues. V shed 5 bases, J shed 5 bases, and the junction held 11 bases outside the gene matches. Germline-derived CDR1 and CDR2 are SEHNR and FQNEAQ (reference sequence). The CDR3 DNA follows: TGTGCCAGCAGCCATCGACAGGGTGGTGGAACCGGGGAGCTGTTTTTT. Protein sequence: CASSHRQGGGTGELFF.

This clone showed up just a few times. This chain joins TRBV7-6 and TRBJ1-2; no definite D call. The CDR3 is 11 amino acids. The germline V gene has CDR1 SGHVS and CDR2 FNYEAQ. The ends were cut back, 1 base at V and 7 bases at J, with 4 bases in the middle. CDR3 residues: CASSLGRGYTF. The CDR3 DNA is TGTGCCAGCAGCTTAGGGCGTGGCTACACCTTC. The variable domain in full, completed from reference TRBV7-6 and TRBJ1-2, reads GAGVSQSPRYKVTKRGQDVALRCDPISGHVSLYWYRQALGQGPEFLTYFNYEAQQDKSGLPNDRFSAERPEGSISTLTIQRTEQRDSAMYRCASSLGRGYTFGSGTRLTVV.

This clone has just a few counts. This sequence joins TRBV7-9 and TRBJ2-2; no clear D gene. This CDR3 comprises 14 residues. Trimming cost V 3 bases and J 0 bases, with 5 bases left between them. Germline V gene data show CDR1 as SEHNR and CDR2 as FQNEAQ (reference sequence). CDR3 residues: CASSFDSNTGELFF. The CDR3 DNA reads as TGTGCCAGCAGCTTTGACTCGAACACCGGGGAGCTGTTTTTT.

This clone has only a few counts. The chain couples TRBV7-6 to TRBJ2-7, with 11 bases that match TRBD1. The CDR3 is 16 amino acids. CDR1 is SGHVS and CDR2 is FNYEAQ in the germline V gene. V dropped 0 bases and J dropped 3; count of bases not matched to a gene: 4. The DNA for the CDR3 is TGTGCCAGCAGCTTAGCGGCCGGGACAGGGGGCTACGAGCAGTACTTC. Translating gives CASSLAAGTGGYEQYF.

The V and J genes are TRBV19 and TRBJ2-5, with 7 bases that match TRBD2. The DNA end lines up better with TRBJ2-7; the J call may be wrong. This CDR3 comprises 18 residues. Germline CDR1 is LNHDA and CDR2 is SQIVND (reference sequence). The CDR3 nucleotides read TGTGCCAGTAGTATTAAATTTCCCTGGGCTAGCGGAGACTACGAGCAGTACTTC. Translating gives CASSIKFPWASGDYEQYF.

This chain links TRBV28 with TRBJ2-1; 11 positions agree with TRBD2. Germline CDR1 and CDR2: MDHEN and SYDVKM. The CDR3 runs to 17 residues. The J segment lost 10 bases and the V segment lost 3 bases, leaving 14 bases of the junction unmatched. CDR3 residues: CASSFPAPGLAVGEQFF. CDR3 sequence (DNA): TGTGCCAGCAGTTTTCCCGCACCGGGACTAGCGGTTGGCGAGCAGTTCTTC.

V gene TRBV7-9 combines with J gene TRBJ2-7; D uncertain. The V gene lost 1 base and the J gene lost 1 base, with 11 bases spanning the gap. Per germline, CDR1 SEHNR and CDR2 FQNEAQ (reference sequence). The CDR3 loop spans 15 amino acids. The CDR3 is CASSLDGVESYEQYF. CDR3 nucleotides: TGTGCCAGCAGCTTAGATGGGGTCGAGTCCTACGAGCAGTACTTC.

V and J are TRBV15 and TRBJ2-1; 12 bases align to TRBD2. Germline V gene data show CDR1 as LNHNV and CDR2 as YYDKDF (reference sequence). The CDR3 covers 17 residues. J gave up 7 bases and V 0 bases, and 7 bases lay outside the gene matches. The CDR3 loop is CATSREPGLAGINEQFF. CDR3 nucleotide sequence: TGTGCCACCAGCAGAGAGCCGGGACTAGCGGGTATTAATGAGCAGTTCTTC.

The chain links TRBV5-4 to TRBJ2-2, with 8 bases lining up with TRBD1. This CDR3 is built from 13 residues. The germline V gene encodes CDR1 SGHNT and CDR2 YYREEE (reference sequence). CDR3 sequence: CATRAGGSGELFF. The CDR3, as DNA: TGTGCAACTCGGGCAGGGGGCAGCGGGGAGCTGTTTTTT. Together with reference TRBV5-4 and TRBJ2-2, the CDR3 gives the full variable domain: ETGVTQSPTHLIKTRGQQVTLRCSSQSGHNTVSWYQQALGQGPQFIFQYYREEENGRGNFPPRFSGLQFPNYSSELNVNALELDDSALYLCATRAGGSGELFFGEGSRLTVL.

This chain connects TRBV7-9 to TRBJ2-3; possible D gene TRBD2, 5 bases. This CDR3 spans 14 amino acids. V lost 2 bases, J lost 2 bases, and 8 bases lay in between. CDR1 and CDR2 from the germline V gene are SEHNR and FQNEAQ (reference sequence). CDR3 sequence: CASSLYRDTDTQYF. DNA of the CDR3: TGTGCCAGCAGCTTATACCGGGACACAGATACGCAGTATTTT.

This clone was seen a handful of times. The gene calls are TRBV4-3 and TRBJ2-1; 7 nucleotides match TRBD2. V shed 2 bases, J shed 3 bases, and the junction held 7 bases outside the gene matches. Germline V CDR1 and CDR2: LGHNA, YSLEER. CDR3 length: 16 residues. CDR3 sequence (DNA): TGCGCCAGCAGCCAATTAGCGGGCGCCAACTACAATGAGCAGTTCTTC. Translating it yields CASSQLAGANYNEQFF.

This clone has only a few counts. V and J are TRBV9 and TRBJ2-7; D is possibly TRBD1 (5 bases). CDR1 and CDR2 (germline): SGDLS, YYNGEE. This CDR3 comprises 14 residues. V was shortened by 0 bases and J by 3 bases, with 10 bases between the two germline ends. The CDR3 DNA follows: TGTGCCAGCAGCGTAGCGTCCAGGGACTACGAGCAGTACTTC. Its translation: CASSVASRDYEQYF.

This clone was observed a handful of times. The genes are TRBV7-9 and TRBJ2-1; D unresolved. Trimming cost V 1 base and J 1 base, with 11 bases left between them. The germline V gene has CDR1 SEHNR and CDR2 FQNEAQ (reference sequence). This CDR3 spans 16 amino acids. For the CDR3, the DNA is TGTGCCAGCAGCTTAGAGGCAGCCAGTTCCTACAATGAGCAGTTCTTC. Encoded protein: CASSLEAASSYNEQFF.